What follows are 5 T cell receptor beta chains derived from one specimen sequenced in a study of blood T cell repertoires in COVID-19. Repertoires were generated with immunoSEQ multiplex PCR, while TCRdb's copy carries only in-frame clones and drops some. The data contain about 270,000 clones, 88% of them seen just once; the ten biggest clones take up under 2.5%. Sequencing was performed on PBMCs or T cells enriched from blood (not recorded which). These receptor sequences come from a woman in her sixties or seventies in a cohort exposed to, infected with or recovered from COVID-19 (not recorded which).

This chain connects TRBV20-1 to TRBJ1-1, with D possibly matching TRBD1 (5 bases). CDR3 length: 13 amino acids. The germline gives CDR1 DFQATT, CDR2 SNEGSKA (reference sequence). V lost 3 bases, J lost 5 bases, and 13 bases lay in between. In DNA, the CDR3 is TGCAGTGCTAGTGGGGCCCTTGGAACTGAAGCTTTCTTT. It is translated as CSASGALGTEAFF.

This rearrangement joins TRBV29-1 to TRBJ2-1; no definite D call. CDR1 is SQVTM, CDR2 ANQGSEA, per germline. Deletions cut 1 base from V and 6 bases from J, with 10 bases between. The CDR3 contains 13 residues. The CDR3 region is CSVEGPLSNEQFF. In DNA form, the CDR3 reads TGCAGCGTTGAAGGCCCGCTCAGCAATGAGCAGTTCTTC.

The chain combines TRBV4-1 with TRBJ2-1; the match to TRBD2 covers 11 bases. Germline CDR1 and CDR2: MGHRA and YSYEKL. V lost 6 bases and J lost 5; bases outside the gene matches: 6. The CDR3 loop spans 15 amino acids. This chain's CDR3 is CASRRLAGIDNEQFF. As DNA, the CDR3 is TGCGCCAGCAGACGACTAGCGGGAATCGACAATGAGCAGTTCTTC.

This clone was seen a single time. The chain recombines TRBV19 with TRBJ1-1; tentatively, D is TRBD1 (6 bases). V was cut by 3 bases and J by 1 base, with 15 bases left in between. The germline gives CDR1 LNHDA, CDR2 SQIVND (reference sequence). The length of the CDR3 is 16 residues. CDR3 in amino acids: CASSITGRTSNTEAFF. The DNA of the CDR3 is TGTGCCAGTAGTATCACAGGGCGCACTTCGAACACTGAAGCTTTCTTT.

The chain recombines TRBV19 with TRBJ1-2; D perhaps matches TRBD1 (5 bases). The CDR3 is 14 residues long. Trimming took off 3 bases at V and 3 bases at J, with 11 bases between the two ends. Looked up from germline, CDR1 is LNHDA and CDR2 is SQIVND (reference sequence). The CDR3 loop reads CASSIMVRDYGYTF. CDR3 nucleotides: TGTGCCAGTAGTATTATGGTCAGGGACTATGGCTACACCTTC.